Presented here are 27 T cell receptor beta chains from one specimen sequenced in a study of Ad26.COV2.S vaccination and SARS-CoV-2 variants. Only in-frame clones appear in the TCRdb table, and some are missing; sequencing was by immunoSEQ multiplex PCR. The sample contains approximately 90,000 clones, roughly 84% of which appear only once. Sequenced material: peripheral blood, taken after recovery from COVID-19. Receptors originate from a human donor who had recovered from COVID-19.

The V gene is TRBV28, the J gene TRBJ2-1, with 7 bases that match TRBD2. V dropped 3 bases and J dropped 5; count of bases not matched to a gene: 7. Germline V CDR1 and CDR2: MDHEN, SYDVKM. The length of the CDR3 is 15 residues. DNA of the CDR3: TGTGCCAGCAGTTTGTTTTCGGGACTAAACAATGAGCAGTTCTTC. This encodes CASSLFSGLNNEQFF.

This clone is a singleton in its sample. V gene TRBV10-3 combines with J gene TRBJ1-2; 8 bases agree with TRBD1. The J segment lost 2 bases and the V segment lost 6 bases, leaving 8 bases of the junction unmatched. The CDR3 covers 15 residues. Germline CDR1 and CDR2: ENHRY and SYGVKD. CDR3: CAIRTQGETNYGYTF. The CDR3, as DNA: TGTGCCATCAGGACACAGGGGGAAACCAACTATGGCTACACCTTC.

In this sample, this clone turned up once. This sequence joins TRBV29-1 and TRBJ2-5, with D possibly being TRBD1 or TRBD2 (6 bases each). Germline loops: CDR1 SQVTM, CDR2 ANQGSEA. This CDR3 region has 12 residues. Trimming cost V 4 bases and J 7 bases, with 13 bases left between them. CDR3 nucleotides: TGCAGCGTTGGGGACAAGGGAGGGACCCAGTACTTC. It is translated as CSVGDKGGTQYF.

This clone was counted ten times or more. The chain employs TRBV2 and TRBJ2-7; D may be TRBD2 (5 bases). The CDR3 spans 12 residues. The V gene's germline CDR1 is SNHLY and CDR2 FYNNEI. The ends were cut back, 2 bases at V and 5 bases at J, with 7 bases in the middle. The CDR3: CASSEWEHEQYF. In DNA form, the CDR3 reads TGTGCCAGCAGTGAATGGGAGCACGAGCAGTACTTC.

This sequence joins TRBV9 and TRBJ2-5, with D perhaps matching TRBD1 or TRBD2 (5 bases each). Germline loops: CDR1 SGDLS, CDR2 YYNGEE. Trimming left V 3 bases short and J 4 bases short, with 13 bases between. The CDR3 totals 14 residues. CDR3 residues: CASSARGVSETQYF. For the CDR3, the DNA is TGTGCCAGCAGCGCGAGGGGAGTATCAGAGACCCAGTACTTC.

The chain has TRBV10-1 and TRBJ2-4; possibly TRBD1 for D (6 bases). The V and J ends lost 8 bases and 8 bases respectively, with 16 bases between them. CDR1 WNHNN and CDR2 SYGVQD come from the germline V gene (reference sequence). The CDR3 contains 13 residues. The chain's CDR3 is CASGGSLGDIQYF. The CDR3 bases are TGCGCCAGCGGGGGCTCCCTCGGGGACATTCAGTACTTC.

The chain has TRBV28 and TRBJ1-6; TRBD1 is a possible D gene (5 bases). This CDR3 spans 17 amino acids. Per germline, CDR1 MDHEN and CDR2 SYDVKM. The V gene lost 5 bases and the J gene lost 1 base, with 15 bases spanning the gap. The CDR3 nucleotides read TGTGCCAGCAGTCCCACAGAAGCAGGGTCCTATAATTCACCCCTCCACTTT. Translated, it gives CASSPTEAGSYNSPLHF.

The CDR3 reads CATSRGGDDSPLHF. In nucleotides, the CDR3 is TGTGCCACCAGCAGAGGAGGGGATGATTCACCCCTCCACTTT. The V and J genes are TRBV15 and TRBJ1-6; D perhaps matches TRBD1 (5 bases). The V gene's germline CDR1 is LNHNV and CDR2 YYDKDF (reference sequence). The CDR3 spans 14 residues. Trimming pared 1 base from V and 8 bases from J, leaving 9 bases between.

The CDR3, as DNA: TGTGCCAGCAGTGCGGGACAGGGGCCATCGAATGAAAAACTGTTTTTT. Protein: CASSAGQGPSNEKLFF. V and J are TRBV2 and TRBJ1-4; 10 positions agree with TRBD1. The CDR3 consists of 16 residues. The germline CDR1 and CDR2 sequences are SNHLY and FYNNEI. V lost 4 bases to trimming and J lost 5 bases; unmatched junction nucleotides: 7.

DNA of the CDR3: TGTGCCAGCAGTGAATTATCAGAGTACCAAGAGACCCAGTACTTC. Translation: CASSELSEYQETQYF. The V call is TRBV25-1, the J call TRBJ2-5; D is undetermined. This CDR3 spans 15 amino acids. CDR1 is MGHDK, CDR2 SYGVNS, per germline. Trimming shortened V by 1 base and J by 0 bases, and 9 bases separated the two germline ends.

On this clone: Other nucleotide sequences in the sample specify the same CDR3. The chain employs TRBV12-3 or TRBV12-4 and TRBJ2-7; D assignment may be TRBD1 or TRBD2 (5 bases each). The V end was cut by 6 bases, the J end by 3 bases, with 9 bases between. There are 12 residues in the CDR3. In DNA form, the CDR3 reads TGTGCCAGCAGCCGGGGCCTCTACGAGCAGTACTTC. It codes for CASSRGLYEQYF.

The rearrangement uses TRBV9 and TRBJ1-2; D unresolved. The CDR3 is 13 residues long. Between the trimmed V and J ends, which lost 4 bases and 5 bases, there was a span of 12 bases. Germline V CDR1 and CDR2: SGDLS, YYNGEE. CDR3 sequence: CASSPGPIYGYTF. In nucleotides, the CDR3 is TGTGCCAGCAGCCCCGGACCCATTTATGGCTACACCTTC.

This clone has a handful of counts. The CDR3 nucleotides are TGTGCCAGCACCAATCGCGGGGGGAGACAAGAGACCCAGTACTTC. This codes for CASTNRGGRQETQYF. The chain employs TRBV11-2 and TRBJ2-5; 8 bases line up with TRBD2. Losses at the gene ends were 7 bases for V and 2 bases for J; bases not matched to a gene: 9. CDR1 SGHAT and CDR2 FQNNGV come from the germline V gene. The length of the CDR3 is 15 residues. The whole variable domain, filled in from reference TRBV11-2 and TRBJ2-5, reads EAGVAQSPRYKIIEKRQSVAFWCNPISGHATLYWYQQILGQGPKLLIQFQNNGVVDDSQLPKDRFSAERLKGVDSTLKIQPAKLEDSAVYLCASTNRGGRQETQYFGPGTRLLVL.

The rearrangement uses TRBV9 and TRBJ2-7; no clear D gene. The CDR3 consists of 14 residues. Germline-derived CDR1 and CDR2 are SGDLS and YYNGEE. V was clipped by 0 bases and J by 0 bases, with 7 bases between them. The CDR3 nucleotides read TGTGCCAGCAGCGTAGGCAGCAGCTCCTACGAGCAGTACTTC. It translates to CASSVGSSSYEQYF.

The V and J genes are TRBV11-3 and TRBJ1-4, with 9 nucleotides matching TRBD1. The germline gives CDR1 SGHNT, CDR2 YENEEA. The CDR3 loop spans 15 amino acids. V dropped 5 bases and J dropped 5; count of bases not matched to a gene: 6. The CDR3 loop is CASSATGTGNEKLFF. DNA for the CDR3: TGTGCCAGCAGCGCTACCGGGACAGGGAATGAAAAACTGTTTTTT.

The chain joins TRBV7-9 to TRBJ1-1, with D perhaps matching TRBD1 (6 bases). Germline CDR1 SEHNR, CDR2 FQNEAQ (reference sequence). V was cut by 8 bases and J by 1 base, with 11 bases left in between. The CDR3 is 13 residues long. The CDR3, as DNA: TGTGCCAGCGCCAGACAGGCGAACACTGAAGCTTTCTTT. Its translation: CASARQANTEAFF.

Points on this clone: Other nucleotide sequences from this sample produce the same CDR3. The chain carries TRBV28 and TRBJ1-5; tentative D call: TRBD1 (5 bases). V gave up 3 bases and J gave up 3 bases, with 6 bases separating them. Germline V gene lookup returns CDR1 MDHEN and CDR2 SYDVKM. The CDR3 consists of 13 residues. CDR3: CASSLGVNQPQHF. Written as DNA, the CDR3 is TGTGCCAGCAGTTTGGGGGTCAATCAGCCCCAGCATTTT.

V gene TRBV12-5 combines with J gene TRBJ2-1; tentatively, D is TRBD2 (6 bases). The germline V gene encodes CDR1 LGHNT and CDR2 FRNRAP. There are 15 residues in the CDR3. V shed 6 bases and J shed 3 bases, with 15 bases lying between them. This CDR3 reads CASGFGRGGYNEQFF. CDR3 nucleotides: TGTGCTAGTGGCTTCGGGAGAGGTGGCTACAATGAGCAGTTCTTC.

Only one count was recorded for this clone. CDR3 DNA sequence: TGTGCCAGCAGCAGTTCTAATCCCATCATACATCATAATTCACCCCTCCACTTT. Encoded protein: CASSSSNPIIHHNSPLHF. The chain carries TRBV3-1 (or the pseudogene TRBV3-2) and TRBJ1-6, with unresolved D. The CDR3 sequence is 18 residues long. The V gene's germline CDR1 is LGHDT and CDR2 YNNKEL (reference sequence). V was cut by 5 bases and J by 5 bases, with 22 bases left in between.

This chain joins TRBV28 and TRBJ2-1; 10 bases match TRBD1. In germline, CDR1 is MDHEN, CDR2 SYDVKM. The CDR3 is 17 residues long. V shed 3 bases, J shed 5 bases, and the junction held 10 bases outside the gene matches. This CDR3 is CASSFGPGTGDDNEQFF. In nucleotides, the CDR3 is TGTGCCAGCAGTTTTGGGCCCGGGACAGGGGACGACAATGAGCAGTTCTTC.

The chain uses TRBV7-6 and TRBJ2-7; D is unclear. This CDR3 region has 12 residues. The V gene lost 3 bases and the J gene lost 5 bases, with 8 bases spanning the gap. CDR1 is SGHVS, CDR2 FNYEAQ, per germline. Written as DNA, the CDR3 is TGTGCCAGCAGCTTTAGGTTCAACGAGCAGTACTTC. It translates to CASSFRFNEQYF. The entire variable domain, with the rest obtained from reference TRBV7-6 and TRBJ2-7, is as follows: GAGVSQSPRYKVTKRGQDVALRCDPISGHVSLYWYRQALGQGPEFLTYFNYEAQQDKSGLPNDRFSAERPEGSISTLTIQRTEQRDSAMYRCASSFRFNEQYFGPGTRLTVT.

This clone was seen repeatedly, ten times or more. This chain links TRBV2 with TRBJ2-7; TRBD1 matches 9 bases. CDR1 is SNHLY and CDR2 is FYNNEI in the germline V gene. Trimming at V came to 6 bases and at J to 2 bases, leaving 5 bases not matched to a gene. CDR3 length equals 14 residues. As DNA, the CDR3 is TGTGCCAGCAGCCCGGGACAGGGTACCTACGAGCAGTACTTC. It encodes CASSPGQGTYEQYF.

In its sample, this clone was seen once. The chain joins TRBV7-9 to TRBJ2-1, with TRBD1 identical over 7 bases. CDR1 is SEHNR and CDR2 is FQNEAQ in the germline V gene (reference sequence). V lost 10 bases to trimming and J lost 10 bases; unmatched junction nucleotides: 13. This CDR3 contains 13 residues. DNA of the CDR3: TGTGCCATCATAGGGGGCTTATTACCAGAGCAGTTCTTC. Amino acid sequence: CAIIGGLLPEQFF.

The chain uses TRBV2 and TRBJ2-1; the match to TRBD2 covers 7 bases. The germline V gene encodes CDR1 SNHLY and CDR2 FYNNEI. This CDR3 contains 12 residues. V shed 6 bases, J shed 4 bases, and the junction held 0 bases outside the gene matches. The CDR3 DNA follows: TGTGCCAGCAGGGGGGGGTACAATGAGCAGTTCTTC. This sequence encodes CASRGGYNEQFF.

The chain employs TRBV5-4 and TRBJ2-5; no firm D call. The CDR3 extends over 11 amino acids. Looked up from germline, CDR1 is SGHNT and CDR2 is YYREEE (reference sequence). The germline V and J ends were trimmed by 4 bases and 4 bases, with 5 bases remaining between them. The CDR3 DNA is TGTGCCAGCAGCATTGGAGAGACCCAGTACTTC. This sequence encodes CASSIGETQYF.

This chain joins TRBV28 and TRBJ2-7; D may correspond to TRBD1 or TRBD2 (6 bases each). V lost 10 bases and J 5 bases, leaving 21 bases between the germline ends. The CDR3 extends over 14 amino acids. The germline CDR1 and CDR2 sequences are MDHEN and SYDVKM. DNA for the CDR3: TGTGCCACATCCCTTGCCCGGGGGCACCACGAGCAGTACTTC. This sequence encodes CATSLARGHHEQYF.

The chain carries TRBV2 and TRBJ2-1, with D possibly being TRBD2 (6 bases). V dropped 4 bases and J dropped 0 bases, with 10 bases sitting between them. The germline CDR1 and CDR2 sequences are SNHLY and FYNNEI. The CDR3 has 15 residues. The DNA of the CDR3 is TGTGCCAGCAGTGTTAGCGGAAGCTCCTACAATGAGCAGTTCTTC. Translated, it gives CASSVSGSSYNEQFF.